One sample yielded the 26 T cell receptor beta chains listed below, sequenced in a study of early T cells in non-severe SARS-CoV-2 infection. From the 5' RACE reads, TCRdb called clonotypes with MiXCR, one entry per CDR3 protein. The sample has 65,000 to 95,000 distinct CDR3 sequences, 5% seen once. The sequenced sample was whole blood, obtained at baseline. All receptors derive from an adult who was a healthcare worker with PCR-confirmed SARS-CoV-2 infection or an uninfected control (not recorded which).

The CDR3 DNA follows: TGCAGCGTCGTCGTCTCGTACCAAGAGACCCAGTACTTC. Amino acid sequence: CSVVVSYQETQYF. V and J are TRBV29-1 and TRBJ2-5; D gene ambiguous. The germline CDR1 and CDR2 sequences are SQVTM and ANQGSEA. This CDR3 has 13 residues. The V gene lost 6 bases and the J gene lost 0 bases, with 11 bases spanning the gap.

This clonotype has only a few counts. The chain is built from TRBV5-6 and TRBJ2-3; D is possibly TRBD2 (5 bases). The CDR3 covers 15 residues. V lost 4 bases, J lost 2 bases, and 14 bases lay in between. Looked up from germline, CDR1 is SGHDT and CDR2 is YYEEEE. As DNA, the CDR3 is TGTGCCAGCAGCAGCGGCGAGGCTTTCACAGATACGCAGTATTTT. Translating it yields CASSSGEAFTDTQYF.

This clonotype was seen ten or more times. V gene TRBV18 combines with J gene TRBJ2-6; no clear D gene. From germline, CDR1 is KGHSH and CDR2 LQKENI. V gave up 4 bases and J gave up 0 bases, with 10 bases separating them. CDR3 length equals 16 residues. The CDR3 loop is CASSLMGVSGANVLTF. The CDR3 DNA reads TGTGCCAGCTCACTCATGGGTGTCTCTGGGGCCAACGTCCTGACTTTC.

J is TRBJ2-5 and V is TRBV15; D is undetermined. The ends were cut back, 1 base at V and 9 bases at J, with 6 bases in the middle. The germline V gene encodes CDR1 LNHNV and CDR2 YYDKDF (reference sequence). The CDR3 consists of 11 residues. The CDR3 DNA reads TGTGCCACCAGCAGAGTTGGGTCCCAGTACTTC. This sequence encodes CATSRVGSQYF.

V usage is TRBV6-2 or TRBV6-3 and J usage is TRBJ2-2, with a possible D match to TRBD2 (6 bases). The CDR3 has 14 residues. The germline gives CDR1 MNHEY, CDR2 SVGEGT. The ends were cut back, 2 bases at V and 5 bases at J, with 9 bases in the middle. The CDR3 protein is CASSYGRKTGELFF. In DNA, the CDR3 is TGTGCCAGCAGTTACGGGAGGAAGACCGGGGAGCTGTTTTTT.

This clonotype was counted many times. J is TRBJ2-1 and V is TRBV20-1; a possible D gene is TRBD2 (5 bases). The CDR3 consists of 15 residues. CDR1 and CDR2 from the germline V gene are DFQATT and SNEGSKA (reference sequence). Trimming left V 6 bases short and J 9 bases short, with 24 bases between. The CDR3 DNA reads as TGCAGTGCCCCGCGCGGGCCAGCGCCTACTCCTGAGCAGTTCTTC. It specifies CSAPRGPAPTPEQFF.

The genes are TRBV9 and TRBJ2-6, with 7 bases matching TRBD1. Germline CDR1 reads SGDLS; CDR2 reads YYNGEE. The junction had 9 bases not matched to a gene; V was cut back by 4 bases and J by 2 bases. The CDR3 sequence is 17 residues long. The CDR3 nucleotides are TGTGCCAGCAGCATCGGAACCGACAGGGCTGGGGCCAACGTCCTGACTTTC. This codes for CASSIGTDRAGANVLTF. Full variable domain (rest looked up from reference TRBV9 and TRBJ2-6): DSGVTQTPKHLITATGQRVTLRCSPRSGDLSVYWYQQSLDQGLQFLIQYYNGEERAKGNILERFSAQQFPDLHSELNLSSLELGDSALYFCASSIGTDRAGANVLTFGAGSRLTVL.

This clonotype was detected many times. The chain carries TRBV5-6 and TRBJ2-3; 10 positions match TRBD2. Germline trimming cut 3 bases from V and 3 bases from J; bases unmatched to any gene: 1. This CDR3 is 14 amino acids long. Germline CDR1 SGHDT, CDR2 YYEEEE. The CDR3 reads CASSSAGGTDTQYF. Here the CDR3 DNA reads TGTGCCAGCAGCTCAGCGGGAGGGACAGATACGCAGTATTTT.

The J gene is TRBJ1-1, the V gene TRBV12-3 or TRBV12-4; 8 bases map to TRBD1. V dropped 5 bases and J dropped 4; count of bases not matched to a gene: 9. There are 15 residues in the CDR3. The CDR3 coding sequence is TGTGCCAGCAGTAAATCACAGGGGGGGAGCACTGAAGCTTTCTTT. Amino acids: CASSKSQGGSTEAFF.

This rearrangement joins TRBV29-1 to TRBJ2-1, with 16 bases that match TRBD2. The J segment lost 3 bases and the V segment lost 3 bases, leaving 2 bases of the junction unmatched. The V gene's germline CDR1 is SQVTM and CDR2 ANQGSEA. CDR3 length equals 16 residues. The CDR3 nucleotides read TGCAGCGTTGAGGGACTAGCGGGAGGGAACTACAATGAGCAGTTCTTC. This encodes CSVEGLAGGNYNEQFF.

There are many counts of this clonotype. This chain joins TRBV30 and TRBJ1-2; 8 nucleotides line up with TRBD1. Germline assignment: CDR1 GTSNPN and CDR2 SVGIG (reference sequence). This CDR3 region has 15 residues. Germline trimming cut 3 bases from V and 4 bases from J; bases unmatched to any gene: 10. The CDR3 DNA sequence: TGTGCCTGGAGGGTATCGACAGGGGAGGTCTATGGCTACACCTTC. This gives the protein CAWRVSTGEVYGYTF. The whole variable domain, filled in from reference TRBV30 and TRBJ1-2, reads SQTIHQWPATLVQPVGSPLSLECTVEGTSNPNLYWYRQAAGRGLQLLFYSVGIGQISSEVPQNLSASRPQDRQFILSSKKLLLSDSGFYLCAWRVSTGEVYGYTFGSGTRLTVV.

CDR3 nucleotides: TGCGCCAGCAGCCAAGGGGACATAAATCAGCCCCAGCATTTT. Amino acid sequence: CASSQGDINQPQHF. V gene TRBV4-1 combines with J gene TRBJ1-5; D perhaps matches TRBD1 (6 bases). From germline, CDR1 is MGHRA and CDR2 YSYEKL. V lost 1 base and J 4 bases, leaving 8 bases between the germline ends. This CDR3 has 14 residues.

This clonotype has a count of ten or more. The chain employs TRBV18 and TRBJ1-1; weak D call: TRBD1 (5 bases). V was pared by 3 bases and J by 1 base, with 12 bases between. The CDR3 contains 15 residues. CDR1 is KGHSH and CDR2 is LQKENI in the germline V gene. CDR3 coding DNA: TGTGCCAGCTCACCGTCCGACAGACCGAACACTGAAGCTTTCTTT. Its translation: CASSPSDRPNTEAFF.

This clonotype was detected ten times or more. This chain connects TRBV28 to TRBJ2-1, with D possibly TRBD2 on 7 matching bases. V was trimmed by 2 bases and J by 2 bases, leaving 13 bases between them. The CDR3 totals 16 residues. Germline V CDR1 and CDR2: MDHEN, SYDVKM. Here the CDR3 DNA reads TGTGCCAGCAGTTTAGTTATGCGGGGGCCCTACAATGAGCAGTTCTTC. It translates to CASSLVMRGPYNEQFF.

This chain joins TRBV29-1 and TRBJ2-7, with 8 bases fitting TRBD2. Germline CDR1 SQVTM, CDR2 ANQGSEA. The CDR3 contains 16 residues. The V segment lost 5 bases and the J segment 5 bases; nucleotides outside the gene matches: 17. CDR3 loop: CSVLGASGPYVNEQYF. In nucleotides, the CDR3 is TGCAGCGTTTTAGGTGCTAGCGGGCCGTACGTCAACGAGCAGTACTTC.

This clonotype has ten or more counts. The rearrangement links TRBV20-1 to TRBJ2-6; D may correspond to TRBD1 or TRBD2 (6 bases each). The germline CDR1 and CDR2 sequences are DFQATT and SNEGSKA (reference sequence). Between the trimmed V and J ends, which lost 3 bases and 4 bases, there was a span of 13 bases. This CDR3 has 15 amino acids. Here the CDR3 DNA reads TGCAGTGCTAGCCCGACAGGAGGGGGGGCCAACGTCCTGACTTTC. Amino acids: CSASPTGGGANVLTF.

This clonotype was seen only a few times. The chain employs TRBV5-1 and TRBJ2-3, with D uncertain. The CDR3 loop spans 13 amino acids. V was cut by 0 bases and J by 10 bases, with 12 bases left in between. Germline V gene sequence: CDR1 SGHRS, CDR2 YFSETQ. The CDR3: CASSLEPSGAQYF. For the CDR3, the DNA is TGCGCCAGCAGCTTGGAGCCTAGTGGTGCGCAGTATTTT.

This clonotype was detected ten times or more. This rearrangement joins TRBV7-7 to TRBJ1-5; D gene ambiguous. CDR1 and CDR2 from the germline V gene are SSHAT and FNYEAQ (reference sequence). Trimming took 2 bases from V and 4 from J, leaving 6 bases between them. This CDR3 spans 13 amino acids. The CDR3 loop is CASSLSENQPQHF. The DNA of the CDR3 is TGTGCCAGCAGCTTATCGGAGAATCAGCCCCAGCATTTT.

This clonotype has at least ten counts. The J gene is TRBJ2-7, the V gene TRBV27; D is possibly TRBD1 (6 bases). CDR1 and CDR2 (germline): MNHEY, SMNVEV (reference sequence). The CDR3 is made up of 14 amino acids. V was shortened by 5 bases and J by 1 base, with 12 bases between the two germline ends. CDR3 loop: CASSPRGRSYEQYF. CDR3 bases: TGTGCCAGCAGTCCCAGGGGCAGGTCCTACGAGCAGTACTTC.

The chain is built from TRBV14 and TRBJ2-7; D not resolved. The germline V gene has CDR1 SGHDN and CDR2 FVKESK. V was clipped by 1 base and J by 7 bases, with 11 bases between them. The length of the CDR3 is 13 residues. The CDR3 DNA follows: TGTGCCAGCAGCCAAGGGGCCCAAAGGGAGCAGTACTTC. This codes for CASSQGAQREQYF.

This clonotype turned up a few times. The chain carries TRBV6-5 and TRBJ1-1, with D perhaps matching TRBD1 (5 bases). Trimming stripped 6 bases from V and 1 base from J, with 15 bases between. Germline CDR1 and CDR2: MNHEY and SVGAGI. The CDR3 runs 15 residues. The CDR3, as DNA: TGTGCCAGCAGCGGAGAAACAGGAGCGAACACTGAAGCTTTCTTT. Protein: CASSGETGANTEAFF.

This clonotype appeared a few times. The gene calls are TRBV28 and TRBJ2-7; D possibly uses TRBD1 or TRBD2 (5 bases each). CDR3 length: 13 residues. Trimming took 6 bases from V and 3 from J, leaving 12 bases between them. CDR1 and CDR2 (germline): MDHEN, SYDVKM. In DNA, the CDR3 is TGTGCCAGCAGCCGGGGACGAATCTACGAGCAGTACTTC. Protein product: CASSRGRIYEQYF.

This clonotype was counted ten times or more. The chain links TRBV12-3 or TRBV12-4 to TRBJ2-1; 9 nucleotides match TRBD1. CDR3 length equals 14 residues. J lost 5 bases, V lost 3 bases, and 2 bases had no gene match. CDR3: CASSFGTGNNEQFF. CDR3 bases: TGTGCCAGCAGTTTTGGGACAGGGAACAATGAGCAGTTCTTC.

The chain carries TRBV6-1 and TRBJ2-1, with D possibly matching TRBD2 (6 bases). Trimming took 2 bases from V and 7 from J, leaving 15 bases between them. The CDR3 spans 15 residues. The germline V gene encodes CDR1 MNHNS and CDR2 SASEGT. CDR3 residues: CASSEMANRGNEQFF. The CDR3 DNA sequence: TGTGCCAGCAGTGAAATGGCTAACCGGGGGAATGAGCAGTTCTTC.

This clonotype was seen at least ten times. The chain has TRBV11-2 and TRBJ2-7; 7 bases fit TRBD2. J lost 4 bases, V lost 5 bases, and 11 bases had no gene match. This CDR3 comprises 15 residues. Per the germline V gene, CDR1 is SGHAT and CDR2 is FQNNGV. The CDR3 coding sequence is TGTGCCAGCAGCCAATGGAGCGGGACCCCGTACGAGCAGTACTTC. Protein sequence: CASSQWSGTPYEQYF.

The chain recombines TRBV6-5 with TRBJ1-4; the match to TRBD1 covers 9 bases. This CDR3 has 15 amino acids. CDR1 and CDR2 from the germline V gene are MNHEY and SVGAGI. The V segment lost 4 bases and the J segment 8 bases; nucleotides outside the gene matches: 8. CDR3 sequence reads: CASSSSGQGREKLFF. The CDR3 coding sequence is TGTGCCAGCAGTTCCTCGGGACAGGGTCGGGAAAAACTGTTTTTT.